The count of the clone carrying this T cell receptor (beta chain) is one. As originally analysed: Estimated nucleated cell counts came from reference gene primer amplification. Measured with immunoSEQ multiplex PCR; TCRdb has only the in-frame clones, and not every one. V, J and clone size are taken as reported in that table, and D and trimming were inferred from the DNA itself. The sample yields roughly 180,000 clones, roughly 76% seen once. Germline assignment: CDR1 MDHEN and CDR2 SYDVKM. The junction had 8 bases not matched to a gene; V was cut back by 5 bases and J by 4 bases. The CDR3 has 16 residues. These data are taken from a study of blood T cell repertoires in COVID-19. Overall study: Italy, Spain and the United States were the sources of the convalescent and acute COVID-19 samples. Nucleic acid was either cDNA or gDNA, and it came from T cells, B-cell-depleted T cells, or PBMCs.

The sample taken for sequencing was peripheral blood. The chain carries TRBV28 and TRBJ2-3, with 11 positions matching TRBD2. The clonotype comes from a woman aged 40 to 50 with COVID-19, enrolled during active disease. The CDR3 DNA reads TGTGCCAGCAGTGCCCAACTAGCGGGAGCGGCAGATACGCAGTATTTT. Translating it yields CASSAQLAGAADTQYF.